What follows are 7 T cell receptor beta chains derived from one specimen sequenced in a study of control samples from healthy donors and cancer patients (TCRdb year 2020). Preparation of the library involved the immunoSEQ multiplex PCR assay. In its TCRdb copy, this immuneACCESS table keeps in-frame sequences only and misses some clones. Where compared with another copy, unresolved V genes explain less than half of these, and the others have no known cause. This sample comprises 100,000 to 150,000 clones, around nine tenths of them detected only once. 9% to 14% of the sample is in the top ten clones. Specimen: blood. The receptor source for this set is a man younger than 40 in good health.

As DNA, the CDR3 is TGTGCCAGTAGTATTCGGGGGAACACCATATATTTT. It yields the protein CASSIRGNTIYF. The V gene is TRBV19, the J gene TRBJ1-3, with a weak D call TRBD1 (5 bases). From germline, CDR1 is LNHDA and CDR2 SQIVND (reference sequence). The germline V and J ends were trimmed by 3 bases and 7 bases, with 7 bases remaining between them. The length of the CDR3 is 12 residues. The variable domain in full, with the rest retrieved from reference TRBV19 and TRBJ1-3, is DGGITQSPKYLFRKEGQNVTLSCEQNLNHDAMYWYRQDPGQGLRLIYYSQIVNDFQKGDIAEGYSVSREKKESFPLTVTSAQKNPTAFYLCASSIRGNTIYFGEGSWLTVV.

To note about this clone: A junction boundary mismatches the germline segment, possibly from a read error. The V gene is TRBV7-9, the J gene TRBJ2-5; TRBD2 might be the D (5 bases). Germline-derived CDR1 and CDR2 are SEHNR and FQNEAQ (reference sequence). The CDR3 loop spans 12 amino acids. CDR3: CASSLAQETQYF. The DNA of the CDR3 is TGTGCCAGCAGTTTAGCGCAAGAGACCCAGTACTTC.

The rearrangement uses TRBV29-1 and TRBJ1-1; D might be TRBD1 (5 bases). The CDR3 is 14 amino acids. CDR1 and CDR2 (germline): SQVTM, ANQGSEA. Trimming removed 6 bases from V and 1 base from J, with 15 bases in between. The DNA of the CDR3 is TGCAGCGTGGTAGGGGCTTCAAGGAACACTGAAGCTTTCTTT. Translation: CSVVGASRNTEAFF.

The chain links TRBV24-1 to TRBJ1-1, with D uncertain. Germline CDR1 KGHDR, CDR2 SFDVKD. V dropped 0 bases and J dropped 5 bases, with 6 bases sitting between them. The CDR3 is made up of 13 amino acids. The CDR3 here is CATSDLHRTEAFF. The CDR3 nucleotides read TGTGCCACCAGTGATTTGCATAGGACTGAAGCTTTCTTT.

This chain connects TRBV4-2 to TRBJ1-2, with D unresolved. V lost 7 bases and J 3 bases, leaving 21 bases between the germline ends. Per the germline V gene, CDR1 is LGHNA and CDR2 is YNFKEQ. The CDR3 is 16 amino acids. CDR3 protein: CASMLMPSKNHYGYTF. In DNA form, the CDR3 reads TGTGCCAGCATGTTGATGCCTTCAAAGAATCACTATGGCTACACCTTC.

This clone was counted between two and nine times. The chain joins TRBV12-3 or TRBV12-4 to TRBJ1-1; the D is unclear. V lost 3 bases and J 8 bases, leaving 10 bases between the germline ends. The CDR3 runs 12 residues. CDR3 loop: CASSFGRTEAFF. As DNA, the CDR3 is TGTGCCAGCAGTTTTGGGAGGACGGAAGCTTTCTTT.

The V and J genes are TRBV5-1 and TRBJ1-2, with TRBD1 as a possible D gene (5 bases). Germline CDR1 SGHRS, CDR2 YFSETQ. The CDR3 length is 15 residues. Trimming cost V 4 bases and J 3 bases, with 16 bases left between them. CDR3 coding DNA: TGCGCCAGCAGCCCCCCCCTGACGGGGGACTATGGCTACACCTTC. Protein product: CASSPPLTGDYGYTF. Full variable domain (outside the CDR3, taken from reference TRBV5-1 and TRBJ1-2): KAGVTQTPRYLIKTRGQQVTLSCSPISGHRSVSWYQQTPGQGLQFLFEYFSETQRNKGNFPGRFSGRQFSNSRSEMNVSTLELGDSALYLCASSPPLTGDYGYTFGSGTRLTVV.